This entry describes one T cell receptor (beta chain). No cognate antigen has been identified for it. No much larger clonotype is one base removed from it; base qualities were not supplied. At diagnosis, peripheral blood, uninvolved tumor-adjacent lung and tumor were collected and stored as a combination of fresh-frozen and FFPE material. Blood samples were analyzed as peripheral blood mononuclear cells for TCR repertoire profiling. The junction carries 3 bases between V and J, which are trimmed by 3 bases and 1 base respectively. The germline V gene provides CDR1 KGHSH and CDR2 LQKENI. The CDR3 runs 12 residues from the cysteine to the phenylalanine. Only the CDR3 part of the read is kept: 36 bases, read in frame from the first base. TCR beta CDR3 regions were sequenced from DNA using the immunoSEQ Assay. The authors' analysis ran thus. To compute T cell density, TCR beta template counts were normalized to usable DNA, which was estimated by amplifying housekeeping genes. Richness was estimated using the preseqR package, with extrapolation to 400,000 templates for PBMC samples and to 120,000 templates for tissue samples. Clonality was taken to be one minus Pielou's evenness. Tissue-enriched TCRs were identified by differential abundance testing using productive amino-acid clonotypes, minimum total count 5 and alpha 0.1. The Jaccard Index and the Morisita Overlap Index were used to measure how much the repertoires overlapped between compartments. GLIPH grouped TCR beta CDR3s together with public tetramer-defined viral CDR3s, and a viral motif had to include at least three viral sequences and also show V-gene enrichment. TCRdb retrieved this table from immuneACCESS and kept in-frame rearrangements only. Not all clones are present; in checked studies, unresolved V genes account for under half, and no reason is known for the remainder. That table gives V, J and clone size, and the DNA gave D and trimming. This sample is represented by over 45,000 clones; around 90% of them were singletons. The top ten constitute roughly a sixth of the sample.

The data derive from a study of T cells in localized non-small cell lung cancer (dated by TCRdb to 2018 to 2020). In the study overall: Comparing tumors with uninvolved tumor-adjacent lungs, the study looked at the T cell repertoires of approximately 240 patients with early-stage NSCLC. The cohort comprised under 250 treatment-naïve NSCLC patients with resected, localized lung tumors. A mean age of around 66 years was recorded for the NSCLC patients, of whom under 150 were male and some 100 were female. Overall results and qualifications from the work: A median of roughly 56 of the top 100 tumor clones were detected in paired uninvolved adjacent lung, and 28 of these tumor clones were also found among the top 100 clones of the paired uninvolved adjacent lung. Longer overall survival was associated with higher T cell density in blood, whereas shorter survival was associated with higher clonality in adjacent lung. Uninvolved tumor-adjacent lung showed the highest T cell clonality, higher than tumor, which suggests more focused antigenic responses in the uninvolved tumor-adjacent lung. Because the study design was exploratory, TCR variables were selected using unadjusted p-values without false-discovery rate correction. Multi-region tumor sequencing was not performed, so intratumor heterogeneity could not be excluded.

The V gene is TRBV18 and the J gene is TRBJ1-1, with no reliable assignment of the D segment. This sample comprised PBMCs, obtained before any cancer treatment. The clonotype comes from a female donor with stage II lung adenocarcinoma. Read as DNA, the sequence is TGTGCCAGCTCACCGGGGAACACTGAAGCTTTCTTT. The encoded protein is CASSPGNTEAFF.